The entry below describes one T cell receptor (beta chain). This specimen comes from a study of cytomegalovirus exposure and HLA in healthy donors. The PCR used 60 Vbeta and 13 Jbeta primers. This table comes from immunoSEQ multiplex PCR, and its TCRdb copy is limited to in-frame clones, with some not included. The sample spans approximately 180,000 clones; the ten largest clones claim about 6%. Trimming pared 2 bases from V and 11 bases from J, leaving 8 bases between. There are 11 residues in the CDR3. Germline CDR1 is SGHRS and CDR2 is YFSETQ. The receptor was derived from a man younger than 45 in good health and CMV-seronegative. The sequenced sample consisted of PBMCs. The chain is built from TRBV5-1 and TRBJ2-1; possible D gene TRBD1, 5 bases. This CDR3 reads CASSFDSQQFF. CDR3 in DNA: TGCGCCAGCAGCTTTGACAGCCAGCAGTTCTTC. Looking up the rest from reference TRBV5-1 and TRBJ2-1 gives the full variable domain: KAGVTQTPRYLIKTRGQQVTLSCSPISGHRSVSWYQQTPGQGLQFLFEYFSETQRNKGNFPGRFSGRQFSNSRSEMNVSTLELGDSALYLCASSFDSQQFFGPGTRLTVL.